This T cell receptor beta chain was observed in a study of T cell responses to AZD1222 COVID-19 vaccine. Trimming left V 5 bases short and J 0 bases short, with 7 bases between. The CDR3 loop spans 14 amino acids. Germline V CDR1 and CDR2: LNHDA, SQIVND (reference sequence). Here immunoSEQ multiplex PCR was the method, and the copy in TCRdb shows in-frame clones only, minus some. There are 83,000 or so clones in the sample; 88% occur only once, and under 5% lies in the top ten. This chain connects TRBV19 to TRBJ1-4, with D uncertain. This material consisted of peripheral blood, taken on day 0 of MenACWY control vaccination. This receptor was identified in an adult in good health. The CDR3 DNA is TGTGCCAGTAGTCTCACCTCAACTAATGAAAAACTGTTTTTT. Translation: CASSLTSTNEKLFF.